This entry is about one TCR beta chain. The antigen remains unidentified. These data belong to a study of T cell responses to AZD1222 COVID-19 vaccine. Study-wide points: Baseline antibody screening turned up just a handful of seropositive AZD1222 recipients. Females made up more of the donors, who were largely white British, and clonal diversity may have come out too low.

Second-dose intervals of approximately 4 or approximately 12 weeks were pooled. This CDR3 contains 16 residues. Germline CDR1 and CDR2: SGHTA and FQGNSA. Trimming took 5 bases from V and 2 from J, leaving 15 bases between them. TCRdb's copy holds only in-frame clones and misses some; the assay was immunoSEQ multiplex PCR. Here the sample spans about 150,000 clones, approximately 92% being singletons. The TCR sequence derives from an adult who received the AZD1222 COVID-19 vaccine. The chain links TRBV7-2 to TRBJ2-2; unclear D gene. This material consisted of peripheral blood, taken 28 days after the second AZD1222 dose. The DNA for the CDR3 is TGTGCCAGCAGCGCAAACGGCGGATACAACACCGGGGAGCTGTTTTTT. Encoded protein: CASSANGGYNTGELFF.